The sequence of this T cell receptor beta chain was determined in a study of cytomegalovirus exposure and HLA in healthy donors. About the research overall: The study placed about 86% of its 398 genotyped donors in the Caucasian-associated ancestry cluster. Study-level findings and limits: A later analysis reportedly found fewer N-insertions in an Asian-associated ancestry cluster than the roughly 670-donor mean.

Primers for the PCR totalled 60 Vbeta and 13 Jbeta. The data were produced by immunoSEQ multiplex PCR, yet TCRdb's version contains in-frame clones alone and is incomplete. The table lists just under 150,000 clones, roughly 80% of them singletons. This clone has more than one count but fewer than ten. The antigen is undetermined. Unrecorded immune exposure was likely among donors, who were nominally healthy when sampled. Per the germline V gene, CDR1 is WNHNN and CDR2 is SYGVQD (reference sequence). Trimming shortened V by 3 bases and J by 1 base, and 6 bases separated the two germline ends. The CDR3 runs to 14 residues.

The sample taken for sequencing was PBMCs. The TCR was taken from a woman aged 30 to 39 in good health and CMV-seronegative. The chain carries TRBV10-1 and TRBJ2-2; D gene unclear. CDR3 protein: CASSDPWNTGELFF. CDR3 in DNA: TGCGCCAGCAGTGACCCATGGAACACCGGGGAGCTGTTTTTT.